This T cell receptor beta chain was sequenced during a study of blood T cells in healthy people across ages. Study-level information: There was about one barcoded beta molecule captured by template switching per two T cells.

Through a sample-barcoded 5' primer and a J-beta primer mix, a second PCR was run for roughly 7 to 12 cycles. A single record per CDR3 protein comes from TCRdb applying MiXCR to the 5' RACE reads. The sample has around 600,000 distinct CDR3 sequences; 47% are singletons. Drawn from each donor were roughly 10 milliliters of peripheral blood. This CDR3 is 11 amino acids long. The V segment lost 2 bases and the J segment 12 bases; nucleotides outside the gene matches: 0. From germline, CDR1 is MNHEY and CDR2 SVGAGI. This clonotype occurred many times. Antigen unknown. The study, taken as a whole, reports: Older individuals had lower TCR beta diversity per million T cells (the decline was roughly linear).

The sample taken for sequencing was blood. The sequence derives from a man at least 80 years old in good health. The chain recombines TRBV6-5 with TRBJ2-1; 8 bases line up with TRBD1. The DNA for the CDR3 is TGTGCCAGCAGTTACGGGACAGGGCAGTTCTTC. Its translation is CASSYGTGQFF.